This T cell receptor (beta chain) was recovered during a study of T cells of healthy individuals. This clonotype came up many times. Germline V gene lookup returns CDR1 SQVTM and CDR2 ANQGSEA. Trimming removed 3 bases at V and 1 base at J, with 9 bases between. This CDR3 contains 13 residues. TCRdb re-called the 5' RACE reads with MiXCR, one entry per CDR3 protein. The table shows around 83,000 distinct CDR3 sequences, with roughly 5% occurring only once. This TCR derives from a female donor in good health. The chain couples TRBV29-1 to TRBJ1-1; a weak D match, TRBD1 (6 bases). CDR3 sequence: CSVEGTPNTEAFF. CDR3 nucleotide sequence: TGCAGCGTTGAGGGGACACCGAACACTGAAGCTTTCTTT.